The 3 T cell receptor beta chains in this list originate from one sample, sequenced in a study of blood T cells in healthy people across ages. The second PCR ran roughly 7 to 11 cycles with a sample-barcoded 5' primer and J-beta primers. MiXCR, applied by TCRdb to the 5' RACE reads, yields one record per CDR3 protein. The table includes about 540,000 distinct CDR3 sequences, 24% detected once. This same sample was also part of a study on T cells of mothers and their children.

The sequenced material came from blood. Every receptor here comes from a boy aged 10-17 years in good health.

The chain employs TRBV2 and TRBJ2-1; weak D call: TRBD1 (5 bases). The CDR3 sequence is 13 residues long. The V and J ends lost 8 bases and 14 bases respectively, with 22 bases between them. Germline V gene lookup returns CDR1 SNHLY and CDR2 FYNNEI. The CDR3 reads CASRGPQGVLEFF. CDR3 nucleotides: TGTGCCAGCCGAGGTCCCCAGGGCGTTCTTGAGTTCTTC.

The rearrangement uses TRBV28 and TRBJ1-2, with D maybe TRBD1 (5 bases). This CDR3 has 13 residues. Trimming took off 6 bases at V and 4 bases at J, with 12 bases between the two ends. In germline, CDR1 is MDHEN, CDR2 SYDVKM. The CDR3 nucleotides read TGTGCCAGCAGAGGTCAGGGAATCTATGGCTACACCTTC. This encodes CASRGQGIYGYTF.

The CDR3 region has the DNA TGTGCCAGCAGCCCGAGGGGGAGCGGAAACATTCAGTACTTC. It translates to CASSPRGSGNIQYF. This chain uses TRBV12-3 or TRBV12-4 with TRBJ2-4, with D maybe TRBD1 (6 bases). V dropped 6 bases and J dropped 6 bases, with 15 bases sitting between them. This CDR3 is built from 14 residues.